These 30 T cell receptor beta chains originate from one sample sequenced in a study of blood T cell repertoires in COVID-19. Libraries were prepared by immunoSEQ multiplex PCR; TCRdb keeps only in-frame clonotypes and omits some of them. The repertoire holds some 110,000 clones, with roughly 80% as singletons. Sequenced sample: peripheral blood. The origin of the receptors is a man aged 65-85 years with acute or convalescent COVID-19.

This clone has just a few counts. V and J are TRBV19 and TRBJ1-4; 8 bases agree with TRBD1. The CDR3 length is 14 residues. Losses at the gene ends were 5 bases for V and 8 bases for J; bases not matched to a gene: 7. Germline CDR1 reads LNHDA; CDR2 reads SQIVND (reference sequence). The CDR3, as DNA: TGTGCCAGTAGTGCAGGGGGCGTATTGGAAAAACTGTTTTTT. This codes for CASSAGGVLEKLFF.

This chain joins TRBV28 and TRBJ1-5; D possibly corresponds to TRBD1 (6 bases). Germline V gene sequence: CDR1 MDHEN, CDR2 SYDVKM. V lost 6 bases and J lost 6, with 12 bases in between. CDR3 length: 13 amino acids. CDR3 amino acids: CASRTPGVQPQHF. In DNA, the CDR3 is TGTGCCAGCAGAACCCCAGGGGTTCAGCCCCAGCATTTT. Full variable domain (outside the CDR3, taken from reference TRBV28 and TRBJ1-5): DVKVTQSSRYLVKRTGEKVFLECVQDMDHENMFWYRQDPGLGLRLIYFSYDVKMKEKGDIPEGYSVSREKKERFSLILESASTNQTSMYLCASRTPGVQPQHFGDGTRLSIL.

The chain couples TRBV15 to TRBJ1-1; D gene unclear. CDR1 LNHNV and CDR2 YYDKDF come from the germline V gene (reference sequence). CDR3 length: 14 residues. V lost 3 bases to trimming and J lost 1 base, with 9 bases between them. CDR3 residues: CATSSPGRNTEAFF. CDR3 coding DNA: TGTGCCACCAGCAGTCCCGGGAGGAACACTGAAGCTTTCTTT.

The CDR3 nucleotides read TGTGCCAGCAGCTTGAGGGGGAACAATCAGCCCCAGCATTTT. Amino acid sequence: CASSLRGNNQPQHF. V usage is TRBV13 and J usage is TRBJ1-5, with D tentatively TRBD1 (6 bases). Deletions cut 3 bases from V and 3 bases from J, with 9 bases between. Germline lookup yields CDR1 PRHDT and CDR2 FYEKMQ (reference sequence). The CDR3 extends over 14 amino acids.

The chain combines TRBV5-8 with TRBJ1-2; a weak D match, TRBD1 (6 bases). CDR1 and CDR2 (germline): SGHTS, YDEGEE. This CDR3 has 16 amino acids. V lost 1 base and J 2 bases, leaving 15 bases between the germline ends. The CDR3 sequence is CASSLKGTTRNYGYTF. For the CDR3, the DNA is TGTGCCAGCAGCTTGAAGGGGACAACCAGAAACTATGGCTACACCTTC.

The J gene is TRBJ2-7, the V gene TRBV3-1 (or the pseudogene TRBV3-2); TRBD1 matches at 9 bases. Germline loops: CDR1 LGHDT, CDR2 YNNKEL (reference sequence). CDR3 length equals 15 residues. Trimming at V came to 4 bases and at J to 3 bases, leaving 7 bases not matched to a gene. CDR3 in DNA: TGTGCCAGCAGCCCCCGGGACAGGGCGGTCTACGAGCAGTACTTC. This codes for CASSPRDRAVYEQYF.

This sequence joins TRBV6-5 and TRBJ1-5; D is perhaps TRBD1 (6 bases). The CDR3 spans 15 residues. CDR1 is MNHEY and CDR2 is SVGAGI in the germline V gene. Trimming stripped 6 bases from V and 1 base from J, with 13 bases between. This CDR3 reads CASRPPGGSNQPQHF. The DNA of the CDR3 is TGTGCCAGCAGGCCTCCTGGGGGCAGCAATCAGCCCCAGCATTTT.

V is TRBV30 and J is TRBJ1-4, with a weak D call TRBD1 (5 bases). Germline loops: CDR1 GTSNPN, CDR2 SVGIG (reference sequence). CDR3 length: 15 residues. Trimming removed 4 bases from V and 8 bases from J, with 20 bases in between. The CDR3 protein is CAWKGQTLGGEKLFF. CDR3 nucleotides: TGTGCCTGGAAGGGTCAGACCCTTGGGGGGGAAAAACTGTTTTTT.

The chain joins TRBV28 to TRBJ2-4; 12 nucleotides agree with TRBD1. Germline V gene sequence: CDR1 MDHEN, CDR2 SYDVKM. After removal of 5 bases from V and 7 bases from J, the junction contained 6 bases not matched to a gene. This CDR3 is built from 15 residues. CDR3 DNA sequence: TGTGCCAGCAGTGATCCCGGGACAGGGGGCAACATTCAGTACTTC. Its translation is CASSDPGTGGNIQYF.

This chain connects TRBV28 to TRBJ2-4; a weak D match, TRBD2 (6 bases). Germline CDR1 and CDR2: MDHEN and SYDVKM. V was shortened by 6 bases and J by 0 bases, with 9 bases between the two germline ends. The length of the CDR3 is 14 residues. The CDR3 region is CASRPGVAKNIQYF. DNA for the CDR3: TGTGCCAGCAGACCGGGGGTAGCCAAAAACATTCAGTACTTC.

The chain carries TRBV3-1 (or the pseudogene TRBV3-2) and TRBJ1-6; D is uncertain. The CDR3 runs 18 residues. V gave up 1 base and J gave up 0 bases, with 13 bases separating them. Looked up from germline, CDR1 is LGHDT and CDR2 is YNNKEL (reference sequence). The CDR3 DNA reads as TGTGCCAGCAGCCAAGTAGACAACCGAAACTCCTATAATTCACCCCTCCACTTT. Translating gives CASSQVDNRNSYNSPLHF.

The V and J genes are TRBV5-1 and TRBJ1-6, with 9 nucleotides matching TRBD1. The germline V gene encodes CDR1 SGHRS and CDR2 YFSETQ. The CDR3 spans 17 residues. Germline trimming cut 0 bases from V and 5 bases from J; bases unmatched to any gene: 6. The CDR3 nucleotides read TGCGCCAGCAGCTTGGATATTAGGACAGGGGATAATTCACCCCTCCACTTT. The encoded protein is CASSLDIRTGDNSPLHF.

The chain joins TRBV9 to TRBJ2-3; D possibly corresponds to TRBD1 (6 bases). The V gene's germline CDR1 is SGDLS and CDR2 YYNGEE. Trimming stripped 3 bases from V and 0 bases from J, with 11 bases between. The CDR3 sequence is 15 residues long. The DNA for the CDR3 is TGTGCCAGCAGCGCAAGAAGGGGGAGCACAGATACGCAGTATTTT. Its protein product is CASSARRGSTDTQYF.

This rearrangement joins TRBV5-1 to TRBJ2-1, with D possibly matching TRBD1 (5 bases). This CDR3 is 15 amino acids long. V shed 1 base and J shed 9 bases, with 17 bases lying between them. Looked up from germline, CDR1 is SGHRS and CDR2 is YFSETQ. CDR3 sequence (DNA): TGCGCCAGCAGCTTGAGTCCAGGGTTGTTGGTTGAGCAGTTCTTC. Its translation is CASSLSPGLLVEQFF.

J is TRBJ2-1 and V is TRBV9; TRBD2 matches at 10 bases. V was pared by 0 bases and J by 7 bases, with 7 bases of the junction left unmatched. Germline loops: CDR1 SGDLS, CDR2 YYNGEE. This CDR3 comprises 16 residues. The CDR3 DNA is TGTGCCAGCAGCGTAGACCTAGCGGGAGTGTCTAATGAGCAGTTCTTC. Protein product: CASSVDLAGVSNEQFF.

The chain links TRBV6-5 to TRBJ2-2; TRBD2 aligns across 8 bases. V lost 0 bases, J lost 8 bases, and 8 bases stayed unmatched. The CDR3 is 16 residues long. Germline V gene lookup returns CDR1 MNHEY and CDR2 SVGAGI. This chain's CDR3 is CASSYSTSGGTGELFF. The CDR3 DNA reads TGTGCCAGCAGTTACTCGACGAGCGGGGGAACGGGGGAGCTGTTTTTT.

V usage is TRBV28 and J usage is TRBJ2-3; no clear D gene. With 3 bases removed from V and 7 bases from J, the gap between germline ends came to 5 bases. The CDR3 length is 11 residues. CDR1 and CDR2 from the germline V gene are MDHEN and SYDVKM. CDR3 sequence: CASSLKHTQYF. The CDR3 region has the DNA TGTGCCAGCAGTTTGAAGCATACGCAGTATTTT.

This chain connects TRBV19 to TRBJ2-2; 9 bases are shared with TRBD1. Germline values: CDR1 LNHDA, CDR2 SQIVND (reference sequence). This CDR3 has 16 amino acids. J was trimmed by 5 bases and V by 3 bases; bases with no gene match: 7. The DNA of the CDR3 is TGTGCCAGTAGTATCCACGGAGACAGGGGGACCGGGGAGCTGTTTTTT. This codes for CASSIHGDRGTGELFF.

The DNA of the CDR3 is TGTGCCACCCGGACAGGGGGCACTGAAGCTTTCTTT. Protein product: CATRTGGTEAFF. This rearrangement joins TRBV6-5 to TRBJ1-1, with TRBD1 matching over 10 bases. V shed 10 bases, J shed 4 bases, and the junction held 3 bases outside the gene matches. CDR3 length: 12 amino acids. Germline CDR1 and CDR2: MNHEY and SVGAGI.

The chain joins TRBV28 to TRBJ1-1, with D possibly being TRBD1 (6 bases). The V gene lost 5 bases and the J gene lost 5 bases, with 21 bases spanning the gap. CDR3 size: 16 residues. The V gene's germline CDR1 is MDHEN and CDR2 SYDVKM. The CDR3 protein is CASSRTGFRTGTEAFF. In DNA, the CDR3 is TGTGCCAGCAGTCGAACAGGGTTTCGAACGGGGACTGAAGCTTTCTTT.

This chain uses TRBV2 with TRBJ2-4, with a tentative D call TRBD1 (5 bases). The length of the CDR3 is 13 residues. The germline V gene has CDR1 SNHLY and CDR2 FYNNEI. V was shortened by 7 bases and J by 4 bases, with 11 bases between the two germline ends. CDR3 sequence: CASIEGAKNIQYF. CDR3 DNA sequence: TGTGCCAGCATAGAAGGGGCTAAAAACATTCAGTACTTC.

This clone was detected only a few times. CDR3 sequence reads: CASSLGQGRKPLHF. The CDR3 DNA reads TGTGCCAGCAGCCTTGGACAGGGCCGGAAACCCCTCCACTTT. V usage is TRBV3-1 (or the pseudogene TRBV3-2) and J usage is TRBJ1-6; 8 bases line up with TRBD1. The CDR3 runs 14 residues. Germline-derived CDR1 and CDR2 are LGHDT and YNNKEL (reference sequence). With V trimmed by 4 bases and J by 12 bases, 8 bases remained unmatched.

The chain combines TRBV9 with TRBJ2-5, with D perhaps matching TRBD2 (5 bases). Germline CDR1 reads SGDLS; CDR2 reads YYNGEE. The CDR3 is 13 residues long. V lost 4 bases to trimming and J lost 6 bases, with 13 bases between them. This CDR3 is CASSPPWEKTQYF. Written as DNA, the CDR3 is TGTGCCAGCAGCCCCCCTTGGGAGAAGACCCAGTACTTC.

The chain uses TRBV24-1 and TRBJ2-4; D gene ambiguous. V gave up 2 bases and J gave up 0 bases, with 7 bases separating them. The CDR3 sequence is 15 residues long. CDR1 is KGHDR, CDR2 SFDVKD, per germline. The chain's CDR3 is CATSDSQIAKNIQYF. CDR3 bases: TGTGCCACCAGTGATTCCCAGATAGCCAAAAACATTCAGTACTTC.

Only one count was recorded for this clone. The V call is TRBV14, the J call TRBJ1-5; D remains unclear. The germline gives CDR1 SGHDN, CDR2 FVKESK. This CDR3 spans 14 amino acids. The V and J ends lost 4 bases and 2 bases respectively, with 9 bases between them. CDR3 in DNA: TGTGCCAGCAGCCTCGGAGGAGGCAATCAGCCCCAGCATTTT. As protein: CASSLGGGNQPQHF.

This chain joins TRBV15 and TRBJ2-1; TRBD2 matches at 8 bases. Germline CDR1 LNHNV, CDR2 YYDKDF (reference sequence). V shed 1 base, J shed 6 bases, and the junction held 2 bases outside the gene matches. The CDR3 covers 14 residues. As DNA, the CDR3 is TGTGCCACCAGCAGAGGCGGGGGGCCCAATGAGCAGTTCTTC. This translates into CATSRGGGPNEQFF.

The rearrangement links TRBV6-5 to TRBJ2-5, with D perhaps matching TRBD2 (5 bases). Trimming removed 8 bases at V and 1 base at J, with 5 bases between. Germline CDR1 and CDR2: MNHEY and SVGAGI. CDR3 length equals 11 residues. The DNA for the CDR3 is TGTGCCAGCGGGAGCCAAGAGACCCAGTACTTC. It is translated as CASGSQETQYF.

The chain links TRBV2 to TRBJ2-3; TRBD1 matches at 7 bases. The CDR3 extends over 15 amino acids. CDR1 is SNHLY and CDR2 is FYNNEI in the germline V gene. J lost 3 bases, V lost 5 bases, and 8 bases had no gene match. This CDR3 is CASSRRTGRTDTQYF. Here the CDR3 DNA reads TGTGCCAGCAGTCGGAGGACAGGCCGGACAGATACGCAGTATTTT.

V is TRBV28 and J is TRBJ2-3; 10 nucleotides match TRBD2. CDR3 length: 15 amino acids. Trimming removed 6 bases from V and 0 bases from J; junction bases left unmatched: 3. CDR1 is MDHEN, CDR2 SYDVKM, per germline. CDR3 loop: CASRPSGGSTDTQYF. As DNA, the CDR3 is TGTGCCAGCAGACCTAGCGGGGGCAGCACAGATACGCAGTATTTT.

The genes are TRBV10-3 and TRBJ2-7; the match to TRBD1 covers 8 bases. V shed 0 bases, J shed 1 base, and the junction held 5 bases outside the gene matches. The CDR3 consists of 16 residues. Germline lookup yields CDR1 ENHRY and CDR2 SYGVKD. The CDR3 sequence is CAISESRQGKSYEQYF. The CDR3 DNA sequence: TGTGCCATCAGTGAGTCTCGACAGGGGAAGTCCTACGAGCAGTACTTC.